These 27 T cell receptor beta chains were all obtained from the same sample, sequenced in a study of tissue T cells after allogeneic stem cell transplantation. The repertoire was sequenced with immunoSEQ multiplex PCR; TCRdb's copy has only in-frame clones and lacks some. The sample comprises tens of thousands of clones, around 77% of which are singletons, and under 0.75% rests with the top ten. Sequencing used spleen. The receptors were gathered from a female BALB/c mouse in good health. This strain's MHC haplotype is H2-d.

This clone has a handful of counts. The listed genes are named as in mouse. The DNA ends 1 residue before the CDR3 does, and the rest of the CDR3 is filled in from the germline J gene. This chain connects TRBV29 to TRBJ1-4; 12 bases line up with TRBD1. The CDR3 runs to 14 residues. V lost 7 bases, J lost 6 bases, and 3 bases stayed unmatched. Germline values: CDR1 MSHET, CDR2 SYDVDS. The CDR3 sequence: CASNRDRGHERLFF. The sequenced part of the CDR3 DNA is TGTGCTAGCAACCGGGACAGGGGGCACGAAAGATTATTT.

This clone has only one observation. The germline and genes are mouse ones. With the read ending 1 residue before the CDR3 end, the germline J gene is used to fill in that end. V is TRBV13-2 and J is TRBJ2-5; D is ambiguous. The CDR3 spans 12 residues. V lost 4 bases to trimming and J lost 2 bases, with 5 bases between them. The germline CDR1 and CDR2 sequences are NNHNN and SYGAGS (reference sequence). The CDR3 bases that were read are TGTGCCAGCGGTCCTGGCCAAGACACCCAGTAC. This encodes CASGPGQDTQY. The whole CDR3 sequence is CASGPGQDTQYF.

To note about this clone: Gene names and germline refer to mouse. The read ends 1 residue before the CDR3 terminus; that terminus is restored from the germline J gene. This chain connects TRBV13-1 to TRBJ1-6; tentative D call: TRBD1 (5 bases). TRBJ1-6 is designated an ORF whose function remains uncertain. V dropped 0 bases and J dropped 0 bases, with 7 bases sitting between them. CDR1 is NSHNY, CDR2 SYGAGN, per germline. The CDR3 length is 16 residues. This CDR3 is CASSDGGDSYNSPLYF. The covered CDR3 bases are TGTGCCAGCAGTGATGGAGGGGATTCCTATAATTCGCCCCTCTAC.

Points on this clone: Genes and germline are mouse. From the germline J gene comes the end of the CDR3, since the read stops 1 residue before it. The rearrangement uses TRBV19 and TRBJ2-2; TRBD2 agrees at 10 bases. From germline, CDR1 is FNHDT and CDR2 SITEND (reference sequence). V dropped 6 bases and J dropped 3; count of bases not matched to a gene: 5. This CDR3 is built from 15 residues. The DNA read from the CDR3 is TGTGCCAGCAAATACTGGGGGGGACACACCGGGCAGCTCTAC. Protein product: CASKYWGGHTGQLY. The whole CDR3 sequence is CASKYWGGHTGQLYF.

As regards this clone: Mouse gene names apply. The read is 1 residue too short to cover the CDR3 end, so that end is filled in from the germline J gene. The chain is built from TRBV13-3 and TRBJ1-2; 7 bases align to TRBD1. This CDR3 contains 14 residues. Trimming cost V 5 bases and J 3 bases; bases outside gene matches: 7. Germline V gene lookup returns CDR1 NNHDY and CDR2 SYVADS. This CDR3 is CASSLQGSDSDYTF. The covered CDR3 bases are TGTGCCAGCAGCCTACAGGGGAGCGACTCCGACTACACC.

A note on this clone: Gene names follow the mouse nomenclature. The read ends 1 residue early relative to the CDR3; the germline J gene fills the gap. This chain joins TRBV13-2 and TRBJ2-4; TRBD2 aligns across 10 bases. CDR3 length: 17 amino acids. Germline lookup yields CDR1 NNHNN and CDR2 SYGAGS (reference sequence). V lost 2 bases and J lost 1; bases outside the gene matches: 7. The CDR3 bases that were read are TGTGCCAGCGGTGACTCCGGGACTGGGGTTCGTCAAAACACCTTGTAC. Translation: CASGDSGTGVRQNTLY. Given in full, the CDR3 is CASGDSGTGVRQNTLYF.

Concerning this clone itself: These gene names are mouse names. The CDR3 end falls 1 residue outside the read, so it is completed with the germline J gene. V usage is TRBV2 and J usage is TRBJ1-1, with D possibly TRBD1 on 6 matching bases. The CDR3 length is 11 residues. Germline V lookup: CDR1 LGHNA, CDR2 YSYQKL. With 4 bases removed from V and 11 bases from J, the gap between germline ends came to 11 bases. The CDR3 bases that were read are TGTGCCAGCAGCCGGGGGCGCGAGGTCTTC. It encodes CASSRGREVF. The full CDR3 reads CASSRGREVFF.

Details on this clone: The gene names here belong to mouse. The read comes to an end 1 residue before the CDR3 does, leaving the germline J gene to fill in the end. The gene calls are TRBV5 and TRBJ2-3; D uncertain. The V end lost 4 bases, the J end lost 0 bases, and 11 bases lay between the germline ends. Germline values: CDR1 LGHNA, CDR2 YNLKQL (reference sequence). The CDR3 totals 15 residues. The CDR3 bases that were read are TGTGCCAGCAGCCCCCGCAGAGAGAGTGCAGAAACGCTGTAT. Protein product: CASSPRRESAETLY. The full CDR3 reads CASSPRRESAETLYF.

Points on this clone: Gene names denote mouse genes. The read finishes 1 residue shy of the CDR3 end, and the germline J gene is used to complete it. The J gene is TRBJ1-3, the V gene TRBV1; 7 bases are a match to TRBD1. The CDR3 covers 18 residues. Germline V gene data show CDR1 as NSQYPW and CDR2 as LRSPGD (reference sequence). Germline trimming cut 0 bases from V and 0 bases from J; bases unmatched to any gene: 8. CDR3 in amino acids: CTCSADLGRGNSGNTLYF. Partial CDR3 DNA: TGCACCTGCAGTGCAGATCTAGGCAGGGGGAATTCTGGAAATACGCTCTAT.

To note about this clone: Mouse germline and gene names are used. Read sequence stops 1 residue before the CDR3 end, and the germline J gene provides the missing end. The chain links TRBV1 to TRBJ1-1, with D possibly matching TRBD1 (5 bases). V was shortened by 0 bases and J by 0 bases, with 8 bases between the two germline ends. Germline CDR1 NSQYPW, CDR2 LRSPGD (reference sequence). The CDR3 extends over 15 amino acids. The sequenced CDR3 bases are TGCACCTGCAGTGCAGATCTCAGGGCAAACACAGAAGTCTTC. This gives the protein CTCSADLRANTEVF. The whole CDR3 is CTCSADLRANTEVFF. Full variable domain (missing parts from reference TRBV1 and TRBJ1-1): VTLLEQNPRWRLVPRGQAVNLRCILKNSQYPWMSWYQQDLQKQLQWLFTLRSPGDKEVKSLPGADYLATRVTDTELRLQVANMSQGRTLYCTCSADLRANTEVFFGKGTRLTVV.

A remark on this clone: Each gene name is a mouse one. Read data end 1 residue before the CDR3 end; the end is taken from the germline J gene. This sequence joins TRBV13-1 and TRBJ1-3; weak D call: TRBD1 (6 bases). Germline-derived CDR1 and CDR2 are NSHNY and SYGAGN. Trimming took 2 bases from V and 0 from J, leaving 12 bases between them. The CDR3 totals 16 residues. CDR3 sequence: CASSERDKNSGNTLYF. The sequenced part of the CDR3 DNA is TGTGCCAGCAGTGAGAGGGACAAAAATTCTGGAAATACGCTCTAT.

Points on this clone: Genes here carry mouse names. The read terminates 1 residue ahead of where the CDR3 ends, so the germline J gene completes it. V gene TRBV17 combines with J gene TRBJ2-4; tentatively, D is TRBD2 (6 bases). The CDR3 sequence is 15 residues long. Between the trimmed V and J ends, which lost 3 bases and 3 bases, there was a span of 13 bases. The germline gives CDR1 MNHDT, CDR2 YYDKIL. CDR3 residues: CASSSFPGGQNTLYF. CDR3 DNA (partial): TGTGCTAGCAGTAGTTTCCCCGGGGGGCAAAACACCTTGTAC.

Regarding this clone: The germline and genes are mouse ones. The read halts 1 residue ahead of the CDR3 end, with the missing end drawn from the germline J gene. The chain is built from TRBV13-3 and TRBJ2-3; 11 nucleotides agree with TRBD1. V shed 5 bases, J shed 1 base, and the junction held 6 bases outside the gene matches. This CDR3 is built from 16 residues. Germline V CDR1 and CDR2: NNHDY, SYVADS. The CDR3 sequence is CASRLDRGRGAETLYF. The sequenced part of the CDR3 DNA is TGTGCCAGCAGACTGGACAGGGGGCGCGGTGCAGAAACGCTGTAT.

As regards this clone: Each gene name is a mouse one. The read stops 1 residue short of the end of the CDR3; the missing end is completed from the germline J gene. The V and J genes are TRBV5 and TRBJ1-5; 8 bases are a match to TRBD1. Germline V gives CDR1 LGHNA, CDR2 YNLKQL (reference sequence). The trim removed 3 bases at V and 3 bases at J, leaving 4 bases unmatched. The CDR3 runs to 15 residues. The sequenced CDR3 bases are TGTGCCAGCAGCCACGGGACAGGTGGCAACCAGGCTCCGCTT. The encoded protein is CASSHGTGGNQAPL. From start to end, the CDR3 is CASSHGTGGNQAPLF.

A note on this clone: Mouse names are used for the genes. The read finishes 1 residue shy of the CDR3 end, and the germline J gene is used to complete it. The V gene is TRBV13-3, the J gene TRBJ2-4; 13 bases map to TRBD2. The V and J ends lost 9 bases and 0 bases, in that order; junction bases with no gene match: 4. The CDR3 is made up of 15 amino acids. Germline values: CDR1 NNHDY, CDR2 SYVADS. CDR3 sequence reads: CATGTGGVSQNTLYF. The sequenced CDR3 bases are TGTGCCACCGGGACTGGGGGGGTTAGTCAAAACACCTTGTAC.

A few counts support this clone. The genes and germline here are from mouse. Read coverage stops 1 residue before the CDR3 terminus; the germline J gene supplies the remainder. This rearrangement joins TRBV19 to TRBJ2-1; D may correspond to TRBD1 or TRBD2 (5 bases each). This CDR3 is 17 amino acids long. The germline V and J ends were trimmed by 1 base and 0 bases, with 14 bases remaining between them. Germline lookup yields CDR1 FNHDT and CDR2 SITEND (reference sequence). The part of the CDR3 DNA that was read is TGTGCCAGCAGTATAAGATTCCGGGGGTATAACTATGCTGAGCAGTTC. The encoded protein is CASSIRFRGYNYAEQF. The CDR3 in its entirety is CASSIRFRGYNYAEQFF. The full variable domain, with the rest looked up from reference TRBV19 and TRBJ2-1, is GGIITQTPKFLIGQEGQKLTLKCQQNFNHDTMYWYRQDSGKGLRLIYYSITENDLQKGDLSEGYDASREKKSSFSLTVTSAQKNEMAVFLCASSIRFRGYNYAEQFFGPGTRLTVL.

With regard to this clone: Genes here carry mouse names. The sequenced fragment ends 1 residue before the CDR3 boundary, so the rest is inferred from the germline J gene. This chain connects TRBV2 to TRBJ1-4; D not resolved. Trimming removed 1 base from V and 0 bases from J, with 6 bases in between. The germline V gene has CDR1 LGHNA and CDR2 YSYQKL. This CDR3 is built from 15 residues. The sequenced part of the CDR3 DNA is TGTGCCAGCAGCCAAGGAGGGATTTCCAACGAAAGATTATTT. It specifies CASSQGGISNERLF. From start to end, the CDR3 is CASSQGGISNERLFF.

Turning to this clone: Here the gene names and germline are mouse. The CDR3 end falls 1 residue outside the read, so it is completed with the germline J gene. The genes are TRBV19 and TRBJ1-4; no clear D gene. Trimming removed 3 bases from V and 0 bases from J, with 6 bases in between. The CDR3 has 14 residues. Germline assignment: CDR1 FNHDT and CDR2 SITEND (reference sequence). The DNA read from the CDR3 is TGTGCCAGCAGTAGAACAGTTTCCAACGAAAGATTATTT. It is translated as CASSRTVSNERLF. From start to end, the CDR3 is CASSRTVSNERLFF.

This clone was counted once. Genes and germline are mouse. With the read ending 1 residue before the CDR3 end, the germline J gene is used to fill in that end. The V call is TRBV13-1, the J call TRBJ1-1; D ambiguous. V lost 0 bases, J lost 10 bases, and 13 bases lay in between. CDR3 length: 13 residues. The germline gives CDR1 NSHNY, CDR2 SYGAGN. Here the CDR3 reads CASSDAGVDLVFF. The sequenced CDR3 bases are TGTGCCAGCAGTGATGCCGGGGTGGATTTAGTCTTC.

Worth noting for this clone: The gene symbols are mouse symbols. The read halts 1 residue ahead of the CDR3 end, with the missing end drawn from the germline J gene. The J gene is TRBJ1-4, the V gene TRBV13-2; no definite D call. The germline V and J ends were trimmed by 1 base and 3 bases, with 7 bases remaining between them. CDR3 length: 14 residues. Germline V CDR1 and CDR2: NNHNN, SYGAGS (reference sequence). CDR3 region: CASGDLGTNERLFF. Incomplete CDR3 DNA: TGTGCCAGCGGTGATTTGGGGACCAACGAAAGATTATTT.

Only a few counts were recorded for this clone. The genes and germline here are from mouse. The read comes to an end 1 residue before the CDR3 does, leaving the germline J gene to fill in the end. This rearrangement joins TRBV13-1 to TRBJ2-7; weak D call: TRBD1 (7 bases). Trimming shortened V by 2 bases and J by 6 bases, and 12 bases separated the two germline ends. The CDR3 is made up of 13 amino acids. Germline V lookup: CDR1 NSHNY, CDR2 SYGAGN. This CDR3 reads CASSEIGGVEQYF. The part of the CDR3 DNA that was read is TGTGCCAGCAGTGAAATAGGGGGCGTTGAACAGTAC.

Remarks on this clone: Gene names refer to mouse genes. The missing CDR3 end, 1 residue past where the read stops, is filled in from the germline J gene. V usage is TRBV31 and J usage is TRBJ2-2; TRBD1 matches at 12 bases. The CDR3 sequence is 16 residues long. Trimming took 3 bases from V and 3 from J; bases not matched to a gene: 5. The germline gives CDR1 GKSSPN, CDR2 SITVG. The CDR3 sequence: CAWSPGQGADTGQLYF. CDR3 bases read: TGTGCCTGGAGCCCGGGACAGGGGGCGGACACCGGGCAGCTCTAC.

In regard to this clone: Genes and germline are mouse. The read finishes 1 residue shy of the CDR3 end, and the germline J gene is used to complete it. The rearrangement links TRBV31 to TRBJ2-2; 10 bases line up with TRBD2. The germline CDR1 and CDR2 sequences are GKSSPN and SITVG. Trimming at V came to 5 bases and at J to 0 bases, leaving 0 bases not matched to a gene. CDR3 length: 14 residues. The sequenced part of the CDR3 DNA is TGTGCCTGGGGACTGGGGGCAAACACCGGGCAGCTCTAC. It is translated as CAWGLGANTGQLY. The whole CDR3 reads CAWGLGANTGQLYF.

As for this clone: The genes and germline here are from mouse. The CDR3 end falls 1 residue outside the read, so it is completed with the germline J gene. This chain connects TRBV13-2 to TRBJ2-1, with D hard to call. Per the germline V gene, CDR1 is NNHNN and CDR2 is SYGAGS (reference sequence). The V end was cut by 2 bases, the J end by 1 base, with 7 bases between. The CDR3 is made up of 14 amino acids. The CDR3 loop reads CASGESQNYAEQFF. Partial CDR3 DNA: TGTGCCAGCGGTGAATCTCAAAACTATGCTGAGCAGTTC.

This clone is a singleton in its sample. Each gene name is a mouse one. The sequenced fragment ends 1 residue before the CDR3 boundary, so the rest is inferred from the germline J gene. This chain joins TRBV5 and TRBJ2-5; TRBD2 agrees at 11 bases. Germline V gene lookup returns CDR1 LGHNA and CDR2 YNLKQL (reference sequence). V dropped 0 bases and J dropped 0; count of bases not matched to a gene: 2. The CDR3 contains 17 residues. The CDR3 loop reads CASSQDDWGGNQDTQYF. The part of the CDR3 DNA that was read is TGTGCCAGCAGCCAAGATGACTGGGGGGGTAACCAAGACACCCAGTAC.

Regarding this clone: Genes here carry mouse names. Read sequence stops 1 residue before the CDR3 end, and the germline J gene provides the missing end. The V and J genes are TRBV4 and TRBJ2-1; D may correspond to TRBD1 or TRBD2 (5 bases each). The germline CDR1 and CDR2 sequences are LGHDT and YNNKQL (reference sequence). The CDR3 length is 14 residues. V dropped 3 bases and J dropped 1 base, with 7 bases sitting between them. The part of the CDR3 DNA that was read is TGTGCCAGCAGCTACCGGGACAACTATGCTGAGCAGTTC. Encoded protein: CASSYRDNYAEQF. The full CDR3 reads CASSYRDNYAEQFF.

As for this clone: The genes are named according to mouse. The observed sequence ends 1 residue before the CDR3 terminus, with the missing tail filled in from the germline J gene. The chain has TRBV5 and TRBJ2-5, with 9 bases fitting TRBD2. J gave up 4 bases and V 1 base, and 0 bases lay outside the gene matches. The germline V gene has CDR1 LGHNA and CDR2 YNLKQL (reference sequence). The CDR3 length is 14 residues. This CDR3 is CASSQGLGEDTQYF. CDR3 bases read: TGTGCCAGCAGCCAAGGACTGGGGGAAGACACCCAGTAC.